A selection of T cell receptor beta chains follows, all from one sample in a study of OX40 agonist ivuxolimab in advanced cancers. Sequenced by immunoSEQ multiplex PCR; TCRdb stores in-frame clones only, minus some. The sample has more than 70,000 clones, around four fifths seen once; the top ten hold 20% to 25%. The specimen comprised CD4+ or CD8+ T cells sorted from blood, sampled in a trial of the OX40 agonist ivuxolimab. The receptors originated from an adult with an advanced solid tumor such as melanoma, head and neck, liver or kidney cancer. The CDR3 runs from the conserved cysteine through the conserved F or W. The D gene is left open where the match is weak. Size tells how often a clone was seen (once, few, many) or the class of an expanded clone, and some rows leave it out.

TRBV6-1	once	TRBJ2-1	-	TGTGCCAGCAGCGACCGGACAGTATCAGAGCAGTTCTTC	CASSDRTVSEQFF
TRBV11-2	-	TRBJ2-7	-	TGTGCCAGCAGCTTAGATCTCGACAGATTAACCTACGAGCAGTACTTC	CASSLDLDRLTYEQYF
TRBV28	-	TRBJ1-1	TRBD1	TGTGCCAGCCTAAGACAGGGGGCCTGGAACACTGAAGCTTTCTTT	CASLRQGAWNTEAFF
TRBV20-1	-	TRBJ2-1	TRBD2	TGCAGTGCTAGAGCCGGGGGGGAGCAGTTCTTC	CSARAGGEQFF
TRBV6-5	-	TRBJ1-2	-	TGTGCCAGCAGAGGACTATGGGATGGCTACACCTTC	CASRGLWDGYTF
TRBV6-5	-	TRBJ2-7	-	TGTGCCAGCAGTTACGGGGACTCCTACGAGCAGTACTTC	CASSYGDSYEQYF
TRBV5-1	-	TRBJ1-4	TRBD1	TGCGCCAGCAGCGAGCAGGGGGCGGATAATGAAAAACTGTTTTTT	CASSEQGADNEKLFF
TRBV6-5	-	TRBJ2-5	TRBD1	TGTGCCAGCAGTGGGGACAGGGGAGTGAAGACCCAGTACTTC	CASSGDRGVKTQYF
TRBV5-4	once	TRBJ2-1	TRBD2	TGTGCCAGCAGGGCTAGCGGGGGGCACGACAATGAGCAGTTCTTC	CASRASGGHDNEQFF
TRBV5-4	-	TRBJ2-3	-	TGTGCCCCTTCGCACGGAGGTAGCACAGATACGCAGTATTTT	CAPSHGGSTDTQYF
TRBV30	-	TRBJ2-2	-	TGTGCCTGGAGTATAACCGGGGCCGCGAACACCGGGGAGCTGTTTTTT	CAWSITGAANTGELFF
TRBV5-1	-	TRBJ2-7	TRBD1	TGCGCCAGCAGCTTGGTTGGGACAGCCGGGGACGAGCAGTACTTC	CASSLVGTAGDEQYF
TRBV12-5	-	TRBJ2-5	-	TGTGCTAGTGGGGGACCTCAAGAGACCCAGTACTTC	CASGGPQETQYF
TRBV13	-	TRBJ2-7	-	TGTGCCAGCAGCAAAGACCGGACCTCCTACGAGCAGTACTTC	CASSKDRTSYEQYF
TRBV7-8	-	TRBJ2-5	TRBD2	TGTGCCAGCAGCTATAGGACTAGCGGGAACGGGGAGACCCAGTACTTC	CASSYRTSGNGETQYF
TRBV19	-	TRBJ2-3	-	TGTGCCAGTAGTCGACCGGGCGCAGATACGCAGTATTTT	CASSRPGADTQYF
TRBV5-4	once	TRBJ2-3	TRBD1	TGTGCCAGCAGCTTGTGGGGGCGAGACAGGGGAGATACGCAGTATTTT	CASSLWGRDRGDTQYF
TRBV2	-	TRBJ2-1	-	TGTGCCAGTTCCCCCATAGCGGTCTACAATGAGCAGTTCTTC	CASSPIAVYNEQFF
TRBV12-5	-	TRBJ2-1	-	TGTGCTAGTGCCTTAGACGGGGGTTCCTACAATGAGCAGTTCTTC	CASALDGGSYNEQFF
TRBV2	-	TRBJ1-2	-	TGTGCCAGCCTTACAGGGTACGGTGGCTACACCTTC	CASLTGYGGYTF
TRBV12-5	-	TRBJ2-7	TRBD1	TGTGCTAGTGGTACGACTGTCGCCGACCCGGGACAGGGGACCTACGAGCAGTACTTC	CASGTTVADPGQGTYEQYF
TRBV29-1	-	TRBJ1-2	-	TGCAGCGTTGATTATAAGGAAGTGGATGGCTACACCTTC	CSVDYKEVDGYTF
TRBV7-2	-	TRBJ1-3	-	TGTGCCAGCAGCCCCCGGGAAAGCTCTGGAAACACCATATATTTT	CASSPRESSGNTIYF
TRBV7-8	-	TRBJ2-3	TRBD2	TGTGCCAGCACCCACTTGGTAGCGGGAGTGGGAGATACGCAGTATTTT	CASTHLVAGVGDTQYF
TRBV18	once	TRBJ1-4	-	TGTGCCAGCTCACCAGGTGGGACCCATGAAAAACTGTTTTTT	CASSPGGTHEKLFF
TRBV15	few	TRBJ2-1	-	TGTGCCACCAGCAGAGAGTACCCCAACAGCGGAGACAATGAGCAGTTCTTC	CATSREYPNSGDNEQFF
TRBV19	-	TRBJ2-1	TRBD1	TGTGCCAGTAGTATAGGAGGCGGGACAGGGCGTTACAATGAGCAGTTCTTC	CASSIGGGTGRYNEQFF
TRBV16	few	TRBJ1-5	-	TGTGCCAGCAGCCAATCCGGTCAGCCCCAGCATTTT	CASSQSGQPQHF
TRBV2	-	TRBJ2-7	-	TGTGCCAGCAGTGAAGCCCGTTCCGGCGAGCAGTACTTC	CASSEARSGEQYF
TRBV7-9	-	TRBJ2-2	TRBD2	TGTGCCAGCAGCTTATGGGGACTAGCGGGTGCCAAGACCGGGGAGCTGTTTTTT	CASSLWGLAGAKTGELFF
TRBV7-2	-	TRBJ1-3	-	TGTGCCAGCAGCTCTCCTGGAAACACCATATATTTT	CASSSPGNTIYF
TRBV5-1	-	TRBJ1-4	TRBD1	TGCGCCAGCAGCTTGGGGACAGGGGAATATGAAAAACTGTTTTTT	CASSLGTGEYEKLFF
TRBV2	-	TRBJ1-1	-	TGTGCCAGCAGGATTGAACCGAACACTGAAGCTTTCTTT	CASRIEPNTEAFF
TRBV4-3	-	TRBJ2-7	TRBD2	TGCGCCAGCAGCTCTCAGCGGGACTCCTACGAGCAGTACTTC	CASSSQRDSYEQYF
TRBV6-5	-	TRBJ1-2	TRBD1	TGTGCCAGCATCCAAGAAAGACAGGGTAACTATGGCTACACCTTC	CASIQERQGNYGYTF
TRBV7-6	few	TRBJ1-5	-	TGTGCCAGCAGCTTGCAGAATCAGCCCCAGCATTTT	CASSLQNQPQHF
TRBV27	-	TRBJ2-6	TRBD1	TGTGCCAGCAGTTATTTAACAGGGGGCGGCTCTGGGGCCAACGTCCTGACTTTC	CASSYLTGGGSGANVLTF
TRBV19	few	TRBJ2-7	TRBD1	TGTGCCAGTGGGAACCAGGGGGCTTACGAGCAGTACTTC	CASGNQGAYEQYF
TRBV25-1	-	TRBJ2-7	-	TGTGCCAGCAGGGACTTTTACGAGCAGTACTTC	CASRDFYEQYF
TRBV4-1	-	TRBJ2-1	-	TGCGCCAGCAGCCAAGATTATAGCCGAGACAATGAGCAGTTCTTC	CASSQDYSRDNEQFF
TRBV9	-	TRBJ1-1	-	TGTGCCAGCAGCGTAGCTTCCGGGAACACTGAAGCTTTCTTT	CASSVASGNTEAFF
TRBV5-1	few	TRBJ1-2	-	TGCGCCAGCAGCTTGGGGGGTGTCTATGGCTACACCTTC	CASSLGGVYGYTF
TRBV6-5	-	TRBJ1-2	-	TGTGCCAGCAGTGACCCCTTCTTCATCTACACCTTC	CASSDPFFIYTF
TRBV11-3	-	TRBJ2-5	-	TGTGCCAGCAGCAGAAGGACAGGAGGGGATGAGACCCAGTACTTC	CASSRRTGGDETQYF
TRBV5-1	few	TRBJ1-1	-	TGCGCCAGCAGCTTGGGGTCAGTGGTGAACACTGAAGCTTTCTTT	CASSLGSVVNTEAFF
TRBV7-6	-	TRBJ1-2	TRBD1	TGTGCCAGCAGCTCAACTTACAGGGGCGACTATGGCTACACCTTC	CASSSTYRGDYGYTF